The rows below give T cell receptor beta chains drawn from one sample of a study of T cells in Graves' hyperthyroidism and ophthalmopathy. Each CDR3 protein is one row after TCRdb ran MiXCR on the multiplex PCR reads. The sample lists about 130,000 distinct CDR3 sequences, approximately 20% occurring once. The sequenced material came from blood. The receptor set was obtained from a woman in her forties or fifties with Graves' hyperthyroidism that later progressed to Graves' ophthalmopathy. Each CDR3 is given with its conserved first and last residue. Each record gives: V gene, clone size, J gene, D gene, CDR3 DNA, CDR3 protein. The D gene is left open where the match is weak. Not all rows give a size; the values are once, few, many and, for expanded clones, a class.

v_call: TRBV7-3; clone_size: many; j_call: TRBJ2-3; d_call: TRBD2; cdr3_nt: TGTGCCAGCAGCTTAAATAGCGGGAGACCAGATACGCAGTATTTT; cdr3_aa: CASSLNSGRPDTQYF
v_call: TRBV24-1; clone_size: many; j_call: TRBJ1-1; d_call: NA; cdr3_nt: TGTGCCACCAGTGGGTGGGGGAACACTGAAGCTTTCTTT; cdr3_aa: CATSGWGNTEAFF
v_call: TRBV7-2; clone_size: many; j_call: TRBJ2-1; d_call: TRBD2; cdr3_nt: TGTGCCAGCAGGTACCGCCTAGCGGCCTACAATGAGCAGTTCTTC; cdr3_aa: CASRYRLAAYNEQFF
v_call: TRBV2; clone_size: many; j_call: TRBJ1-1; d_call: NA; cdr3_nt: TGTGCCAGCAGGCGAGAAAGCAGGGGTGAAGCTTTCTTT; cdr3_aa: CASRRESRGEAFF
v_call: TRBV5-5; clone_size: NA; j_call: TRBJ2-3; d_call: NA; cdr3_nt: TGTGCCAGCAGCTTGGCGATGGTCGGAGATACGCAGTATTTT; cdr3_aa: CASSLAMVGDTQYF
v_call: TRBV20-1; clone_size: NA; j_call: TRBJ1-3; d_call: NA; cdr3_nt: TGCAGTGCTAGGCCCCTCGGGGGGGTCGTGGGAGGAAACACCATATATTTT; cdr3_aa: CSARPLGGVVGGNTIYF
v_call: TRBV12-3/TRBV12-4; clone_size: many; j_call: TRBJ2-4; d_call: NA; cdr3_nt: TGTGCCAGCAGCAATCTAGATCTCCTAGCCAAAAACATTCAGTACTTC; cdr3_aa: CASSNLDLLAKNIQYF
v_call: TRBV20-1; clone_size: many; j_call: TRBJ1-1; d_call: NA; cdr3_nt: TGCAGTGCGACCTGGACATGGAACACTGAAGCTTTCTTT; cdr3_aa: CSATWTWNTEAFF
v_call: TRBV10-3; clone_size: NA; j_call: TRBJ2-5; d_call: NA; cdr3_nt: TGTTCCATCAGTGAGGGCCTTCGGGAGACCCAGTACTTC; cdr3_aa: CSISEGLRETQYF
v_call: TRBV14; clone_size: NA; j_call: TRBJ2-1; d_call: NA; cdr3_nt: TGTGCCAGCAGAGGACTAAAGACCGATGAGCAGTTCTTC; cdr3_aa: CASRGLKTDEQFF
v_call: TRBV28; clone_size: many; j_call: TRBJ1-2; d_call: NA; cdr3_nt: TGTGCCAGCAGTTTCGAAGGATTTAATAACTATGGCTACACCTTC; cdr3_aa: CASSFEGFNNYGYTF
v_call: TRBV7-2; clone_size: NA; j_call: TRBJ1-1; d_call: NA; cdr3_nt: TGTGCCAGCAGCTCCCGGGACACTCGGAACACTGAAGCTTTCTTT; cdr3_aa: CASSSRDTRNTEAFF
v_call: TRBV7-3; clone_size: many; j_call: TRBJ2-5; d_call: TRBD1; cdr3_nt: TGTGCCAGCAGCTACCTAAAACCCGGGACAGGGGAGAGAGAGACCCAGTACTTC; cdr3_aa: CASSYLKPGTGERETQYF
v_call: TRBV28; clone_size: NA; j_call: TRBJ2-2; d_call: NA; cdr3_nt: TGTGCCAGCAGTTTAGCGGGTGTCGGGGAGCTGTTTTTT; cdr3_aa: CASSLAGVGELFF
v_call: TRBV24-1; clone_size: once; j_call: TRBJ2-5; d_call: TRBD2; cdr3_nt: TGTGCCACCAGTGACCCCACTAGCGGGAGAGAGACCCAGTACTTC; cdr3_aa: CATSDPTSGRETQYF
v_call: TRBV6-1; clone_size: NA; j_call: TRBJ1-4; d_call: TRBD1; cdr3_nt: TGTGCCAGCAGTGATCGACCTCCCGGGACAGGGGCGAATGAAAAACTGTTTTTT; cdr3_aa: CASSDRPPGTGANEKLFF
v_call: TRBV29-1; clone_size: many; j_call: TRBJ2-2; d_call: TRBD1; cdr3_nt: TGCAGCGTTGAGGGGACAGGGTTATCCGGGGAGCTGTTTTTT; cdr3_aa: CSVEGTGLSGELFF
v_call: TRBV29-1; clone_size: NA; j_call: TRBJ2-7; d_call: NA; cdr3_nt: TGCAGCGTTGGGTCCGGAAACTACGAGCAGTACTTC; cdr3_aa: CSVGSGNYEQYF
v_call: TRBV28; clone_size: many; j_call: TRBJ1-1; d_call: NA; cdr3_nt: TGTGCCAGCAGACCCCGACAGGTGTTCACTGAAGCTTTCTTT; cdr3_aa: CASRPRQVFTEAFF
v_call: TRBV5-6; clone_size: NA; j_call: TRBJ2-3; d_call: TRBD2; cdr3_nt: TGTGCCAGCAGCTTCCCTAGCGGGAGTTCAGATACGCAGTATTTT; cdr3_aa: CASSFPSGSSDTQYF
v_call: TRBV12-3/TRBV12-4; clone_size: many; j_call: TRBJ2-7; d_call: TRBD1; cdr3_nt: TGTGCCAGCAGTGGGACAGGGGGAAGCTACGAGCAGTACTTC; cdr3_aa: CASSGTGGSYEQYF
v_call: TRBV27; clone_size: NA; j_call: TRBJ2-3; d_call: NA; cdr3_nt: TGTGCCAGCAGTTTATCTCCAGGGGCAGATACGCAGTATTTT; cdr3_aa: CASSLSPGADTQYF
v_call: TRBV19; clone_size: NA; j_call: TRBJ2-6; d_call: NA; cdr3_nt: TGTGCCAGTAGTTTTCTAGGCCGCTCTGGGGCCAACGTCCTGACTTTC; cdr3_aa: CASSFLGRSGANVLTF
v_call: TRBV25-1; clone_size: NA; j_call: TRBJ1-5; d_call: NA; cdr3_nt: TGTGCCAGCAGTGATGGGGGGGGGGCAGGGCAGCCCCAGCATTTT; cdr3_aa: CASSDGGGAGQPQHF
v_call: TRBV12-3/TRBV12-4; clone_size: many; j_call: TRBJ1-1; d_call: NA; cdr3_nt: TGTGCCAGCAGCAACTTGGACTTAGGGACGAACACTGAAGCTTTCTTT; cdr3_aa: CASSNLDLGTNTEAFF
v_call: TRBV5-1; clone_size: many; j_call: TRBJ2-3; d_call: NA; cdr3_nt: TGCGCCAGCAGCTTGCGAGCGGACACAGATACGCAGTATTTT; cdr3_aa: CASSLRADTDTQYF
v_call: TRBV6-1; clone_size: NA; j_call: TRBJ1-2; d_call: TRBD1; cdr3_nt: TGTGCCAGCAGTGACAGGGGGGATGGCTACACCTTC; cdr3_aa: CASSDRGDGYTF
v_call: TRBV11-2; clone_size: many; j_call: TRBJ2-7; d_call: NA; cdr3_nt: TGTGCCAGCAGCTTAGAGGGCTTGAGGGGTCTGAGGTCCTACGAGCAGTACTTC; cdr3_aa: CASSLEGLRGLRSYEQYF
v_call: TRBV7-9; clone_size: many; j_call: TRBJ2-7; d_call: TRBD2; cdr3_nt: TGTGCCAGCAGCTTGCAACTAGCGGGAGGCTCCTACGAGCAGTACTTC; cdr3_aa: CASSLQLAGGSYEQYF
v_call: TRBV27; clone_size: many; j_call: TRBJ2-2; d_call: NA; cdr3_nt: TGTGCCAGCAGTTTCACAGGAGGACCCGGGGAGCTGTTTTTT; cdr3_aa: CASSFTGGPGELFF
v_call: TRBV5-5; clone_size: many; j_call: TRBJ2-7; d_call: NA; cdr3_nt: TGTGCCAGCAGCTGGAGGTCTCAGGGGCAATACGAGCAGTACTTC; cdr3_aa: CASSWRSQGQYEQYF
v_call: TRBV10-2; clone_size: NA; j_call: TRBJ2-7; d_call: NA; cdr3_nt: TGCGCCAGCAGTGAGTCGAAGGCCTCCTACGAGCAGTACTTC; cdr3_aa: CASSESKASYEQYF
v_call: TRBV18; clone_size: many; j_call: TRBJ2-7; d_call: TRBD1; cdr3_nt: TGTGCCAGCTCAACGGGACAGGGGGCCGACGAGCAGTACTTC; cdr3_aa: CASSTGQGADEQYF
v_call: TRBV5-1; clone_size: many; j_call: TRBJ2-1; d_call: TRBD2; cdr3_nt: TGCGCCAGCAGCCGGGGGGGGCAGGGCCTCTACAATGAGCAGTTCTTC; cdr3_aa: CASSRGGQGLYNEQFF
v_call: TRBV5-1; clone_size: few; j_call: TRBJ1-2; d_call: NA; cdr3_nt: TGCGCCAGCAGCCCGGGGAGCTATGGCTACACCTTC; cdr3_aa: CASSPGSYGYTF
v_call: TRBV10-2; clone_size: NA; j_call: TRBJ1-2; d_call: NA; cdr3_nt: TGCGCCAGCAGTGAGTTTTTGTATGAGCTAAGCTACACCTTC; cdr3_aa: CASSEFLYELSYTF
v_call: TRBV29-1; clone_size: many; j_call: TRBJ2-5; d_call: NA; cdr3_nt: TGCAGCGTTGCCGCCAGCTACCAAGAGACCCAGTACTTC; cdr3_aa: CSVAASYQETQYF
v_call: TRBV6-1; clone_size: few; j_call: TRBJ1-5; d_call: NA; cdr3_nt: TGTGCCAGCAGAGAGAAGGGAAATCAGCCCCAGCATTTT; cdr3_aa: CASREKGNQPQHF
v_call: TRBV28; clone_size: NA; j_call: TRBJ2-1; d_call: TRBD2; cdr3_nt: TGTGCCAGCAGTCCAATAGCGGGAGGGTCTCCCGGGAATGAGCAGTTCTTC; cdr3_aa: CASSPIAGGSPGNEQFF
v_call: TRBV28; clone_size: many; j_call: TRBJ2-1; d_call: TRBD2; cdr3_nt: TGTGCCAGCAGTCTCCTTCCTAGCGGGGAGGTGAATGAGCAGTTCTTC; cdr3_aa: CASSLLPSGEVNEQFF
v_call: TRBV29-1; clone_size: many; j_call: TRBJ2-3; d_call: TRBD1; cdr3_nt: TGCAGCGTTAAAAGATCCGGGACAGGGAGATCCGTGAGCACAGATACGCAGTATTTT; cdr3_aa: CSVKRSGTGRSVSTDTQYF
v_call: TRBV28; clone_size: many; j_call: TRBJ1-5; d_call: NA; cdr3_nt: TGTGCCAGCAGTTTAGAAAGGGGAGCGCCCCAGCATTTT; cdr3_aa: CASSLERGAPQHF
v_call: TRBV11-2; clone_size: many; j_call: TRBJ2-6; d_call: NA; cdr3_nt: TGTGCCAGCAGCTTAACGAGCTCTGGGGCCAACGTCCTGACTTTC; cdr3_aa: CASSLTSSGANVLTF